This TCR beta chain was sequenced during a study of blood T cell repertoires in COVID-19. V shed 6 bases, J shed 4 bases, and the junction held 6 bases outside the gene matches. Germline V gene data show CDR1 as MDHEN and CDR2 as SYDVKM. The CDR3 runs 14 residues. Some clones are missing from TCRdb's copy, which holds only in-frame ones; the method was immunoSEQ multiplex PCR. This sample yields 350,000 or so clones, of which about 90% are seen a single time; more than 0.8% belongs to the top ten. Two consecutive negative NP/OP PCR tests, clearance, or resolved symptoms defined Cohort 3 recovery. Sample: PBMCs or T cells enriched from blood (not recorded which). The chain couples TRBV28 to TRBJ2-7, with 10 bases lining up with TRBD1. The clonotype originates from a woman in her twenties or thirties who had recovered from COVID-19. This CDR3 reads CASSLTGGFYEQYF. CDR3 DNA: TGTGCCAGCAGCTTGACAGGGGGCTTTTACGAGCAGTACTTC. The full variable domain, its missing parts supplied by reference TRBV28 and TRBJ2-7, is DVKVTQSSRYLVKRTGEKVFLECVQDMDHENMFWYRQDPGLGLRLIYFSYDVKMKEKGDIPEGYSVSREKKERFSLILESASTNQTSMYLCASSLTGGFYEQYFGPGTRLTVT.